This record concerns one T cell receptor beta chain sequence. These data are taken from a study of blood T cell repertoires in COVID-19. For the study at large: Donors in the United States, Italy and Spain gave samples during acute or convalescent COVID-19.

Trimming took off 6 bases at V and 6 bases at J, with 15 bases between the two ends. Germline CDR1 is KGHSH and CDR2 is LQKENI. The CDR3 consists of 14 residues. Method: immunoSEQ multiplex PCR; TCRdb's copy keeps in-frame clones and lacks some. The table has approximately 260,000 clones, 87% seen once. The gene calls are TRBV18 and TRBJ1-5; D not resolved. The source of this sequence is a woman between 25 and 40 years old with acute COVID-19. Specimen: PBMCs or T cells enriched from blood (not recorded which). The CDR3 here is CASSPVPISQPQHF. Written as DNA, the CDR3 is TGTGCCAGCTCCCCAGTTCCTATATCTCAGCCCCAGCATTTT.